A single sample gave rise to the 17 T cell receptor beta chains below, sequenced in a study of T-cell memory formation after mild COVID-19. TCRdb re-called the 5' RACE reads with MiXCR, one entry per CDR3 protein. Seen here are around 300,000 distinct CDR3 sequences, roughly an eighth observed once, and the top ten hold approximately 22%. The sequencing input was PBMCs or a T cell subset sorted from them (not recorded which). The receptor set was obtained from a man aged 18 to 30 who had mild COVID-19 (a few samples of this study predate the infection). Cell type and time point are not known.

This clonotype was counted only a few times. The chain joins TRBV6-6 to TRBJ2-3; 7 bases are shared with TRBD2. CDR1 MNHNY and CDR2 SVGAGI come from the germline V gene (reference sequence). The CDR3 sequence is 15 residues long. Trimming cost V 8 bases and J 2 bases; bases outside gene matches: 10. CDR3 amino acids: CASLGRRENTDTQYF. DNA of the CDR3: TGTGCCAGCCTCGGGAGGCGGGAAAACACAGATACGCAGTATTTT.

This clonotype was observed a few times. The rearrangement uses TRBV29-1 and TRBJ2-2, with TRBD2 matching over 16 bases. J lost 4 bases, V lost 4 bases, and 6 bases had no gene match. CDR1 and CDR2 from the germline V gene are SQVTM and ANQGSEA. The CDR3 totals 17 residues. CDR3 DNA sequence: TGCAGCGTTGGAGGGACTAGCGGGGGGGCGGCCACCGGGGAGCTGTTTTTT. It is translated as CSVGGTSGGAATGELFF.

This clonotype was found a few times. The chain combines TRBV4-1 with TRBJ2-1; 11 bases map to TRBD2. Germline-derived CDR1 and CDR2 are MGHRA and YSYEKL. This CDR3 has 15 amino acids. Trimming removed 5 bases from V and 5 bases from J; junction bases left unmatched: 5. This CDR3 reads CASSTLAGGNNEQFF. The CDR3 bases are TGCGCCAGCAGCACCCTAGCGGGGGGAAACAATGAGCAGTTCTTC.

The chain is built from TRBV20-1 and TRBJ2-4, with 7 bases fitting TRBD1. Unmatched junction bases numbered 9, after V lost 6 bases and J lost 10 bases. Germline lookup yields CDR1 DFQATT and CDR2 SNEGSKA (reference sequence). The CDR3 consists of 12 residues. The CDR3 DNA follows: TGCAGTGCCCTGGCAGGGGGTCGGATTCAGTACTTC. Amino acid sequence: CSALAGGRIQYF.

The rearrangement joins TRBV5-6 to TRBJ1-2; D not certain. V lost 4 bases, J lost 5 bases, and 12 bases lay in between. Per the germline V gene, CDR1 is SGHDT and CDR2 is YYEEEE. This CDR3 is built from 13 residues. The CDR3 DNA is TGTGCCAGCAGCCTAGGACTGCAATATGGCTACACCTTC. Amino acid sequence: CASSLGLQYGYTF.

This clonotype was counted only a few times. The CDR3 is CASSYIASGELFF. Here the CDR3 DNA reads TGTGCCAGCAGTTACATAGCGAGCGGGGAGCTGTTTTTT. The chain joins TRBV6-2 or TRBV6-3 to TRBJ2-2, with a possible D match to TRBD2 (5 bases). The germline V and J ends were trimmed by 2 bases and 7 bases, with 8 bases remaining between them. CDR3 length: 13 amino acids. Germline assignment: CDR1 MNHEY and CDR2 SVGEGT.

CDR3 sequence: CASSLGGSPYGYTF. The CDR3 region has the DNA TGTGCCAGCAGCTTGGGGGGATCTCCCTATGGCTACACCTTC. This chain connects TRBV7-3 to TRBJ1-2; the D gene is possibly TRBD1 (5 bases). The CDR3 extends over 14 amino acids. Trimming stripped 3 bases from V and 4 bases from J, with 12 bases between. Germline CDR1 is SGHTA and CDR2 is FQGTGA.

With regard to this clonotype: The junction shows a germline mismatch at one end, possibly a read error. The chain recombines TRBV7-8 with TRBJ2-1; the D gene could be TRBD1 or TRBD2 (5 bases each). The CDR3 is 14 amino acids. Germline CDR1 is SGHVS and CDR2 is FQNEAQ. CDR3 sequence: CSSSLEGPVREQFF. CDR3 nucleotides: TGTTCCAGCAGCTTAGAGGGACCCGTACGGGAGCAGTTCTTC.

This clonotype occurred many times. The chain is built from TRBV7-2 and TRBJ2-1, with a weak D call TRBD1 (5 bases). Germline values: CDR1 SGHTA, CDR2 FQGNSA. The CDR3 extends over 14 amino acids. Trimming removed 5 bases from V and 9 bases from J, with 17 bases in between. DNA of the CDR3: TGTGCCAGCAGCCAGGGATTCCAATCTGGTGAGCAGTTCTTC. This sequence encodes CASSQGFQSGEQFF.

This clonotype was found a few times. V usage is TRBV7-8 and J usage is TRBJ2-1; no clear D. CDR1 is SGHVS and CDR2 is FQNEAQ in the germline V gene. This CDR3 is 13 amino acids long. Trimming stripped 7 bases from V and 0 bases from J, with 7 bases between. CDR3 sequence: CASTQSSYNEQFF. The CDR3 DNA reads TGTGCCAGCACTCAGAGCTCCTACAATGAGCAGTTCTTC. Filled out from reference TRBV7-8 and TRBJ2-1, the complete variable domain reads GAGVSQSPRYKVAKRGQDVALRCDPISGHVSLFWYQQALGQGPEFLTYFQNEAQLDKSGLPSDRFFAERPEGSVSTLKIQRTQQEDSAVYLCASTQSSYNEQFFGPGTRLTVL.

Remarks on this clonotype: A much larger clone is a single base away; this may be a read error. The CDR3 sequence: CASKQIAGGGDTQYF. In DNA form, the CDR3 reads TGTGCCAGCAAACAGATAGCGGGGGGCGGAGATACGCAGTATTTT. This chain joins TRBV7-2 and TRBJ2-3, with 10 nucleotides matching TRBD2. The germline V gene encodes CDR1 SGHTA and CDR2 FQGNSA. Germline trimming cut 7 bases from V and 5 bases from J; bases unmatched to any gene: 9. The CDR3 length is 15 residues.

In this sample, this clonotype turned up many times. This sequence joins TRBV5-1 and TRBJ2-3, with TRBD2 matching over 14 bases. Losses at the gene ends were 0 bases for V and 4 bases for J; bases not matched to a gene: 4. The CDR3 is made up of 17 amino acids. CDR1 is SGHRS and CDR2 is YFSETQ in the germline V gene. DNA of the CDR3: TGCGCCAGCAGCTTGGAGGGGACTAGCGGGGGCGCAGATACGCAGTATTTT. The encoded protein is CASSLEGTSGGADTQYF.

This clonotype was counted at least ten times. The chain combines TRBV10-3 with TRBJ1-2, with 7 positions matching TRBD1. With 6 bases clipped from V and 4 bases from J, the junction kept 8 bases outside the gene matches. Germline V CDR1 and CDR2: ENHRY, SYGVKD. The CDR3 consists of 14 residues. The CDR3 protein is CAISPRDSGYGYTF. CDR3 DNA sequence: TGTGCCATCAGCCCCCGGGACAGCGGCTATGGCTACACCTTC.

V is TRBV6-6 and J is TRBJ2-2; D may be TRBD2 (6 bases). Trimming pared 2 bases from V and 7 bases from J, leaving 11 bases between. CDR1 and CDR2 from the germline V gene are MNHNY and SVGAGI (reference sequence). This CDR3 is 14 amino acids long. The CDR3 spells CASSYGEDYGELFF. CDR3 DNA: TGTGCCAGCAGTTACGGGGAGGACTACGGGGAGCTGTTTTTT.

The chain carries TRBV28 and TRBJ1-3, with D unresolved. The CDR3 extends over 15 amino acids. CDR1 and CDR2 (germline): MDHEN, SYDVKM. Trimming left V 4 bases short and J 1 base short, with 11 bases between. The DNA of the CDR3 is TGTGCCAGCAGTTCAGCCCCTCTGTCTGGAAACACCATATATTTT. Translation: CASSSAPLSGNTIYF.

The rearrangement uses TRBV19 and TRBJ2-6; D gene unclear. The CDR3 spans 14 residues. Germline CDR1 reads LNHDA; CDR2 reads SQIVND (reference sequence). The V gene lost 7 bases and the J gene lost 2 bases, with 9 bases spanning the gap. The CDR3 bases are TGTGCCAGTAACCGGGCCACTGGGGCCAACGTCCTGACTTTC. Protein: CASNRATGANVLTF.

A few counts support this clonotype. The V gene is TRBV7-2, the J gene TRBJ2-7, with unresolved D. This CDR3 spans 12 amino acids. Germline V gene lookup returns CDR1 SGHTA and CDR2 FQGNSA. Trimming shortened V by 5 bases and J by 7 bases, and 12 bases separated the two germline ends. The CDR3 loop reads CASSLSRREQYF. The CDR3 bases are TGTGCCAGCAGCCTTTCACGGCGTGAGCAGTACTTC.